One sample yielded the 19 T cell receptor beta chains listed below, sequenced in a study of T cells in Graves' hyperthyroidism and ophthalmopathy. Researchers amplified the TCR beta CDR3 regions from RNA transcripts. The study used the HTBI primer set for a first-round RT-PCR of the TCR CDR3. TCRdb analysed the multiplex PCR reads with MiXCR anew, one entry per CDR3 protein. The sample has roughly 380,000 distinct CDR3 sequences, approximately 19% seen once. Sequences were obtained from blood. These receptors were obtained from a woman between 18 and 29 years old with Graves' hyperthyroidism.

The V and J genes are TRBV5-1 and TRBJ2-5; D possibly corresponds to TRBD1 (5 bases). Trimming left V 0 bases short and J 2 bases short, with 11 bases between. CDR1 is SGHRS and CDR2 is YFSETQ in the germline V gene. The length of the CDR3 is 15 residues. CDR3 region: CASSLDQGLQETQYF. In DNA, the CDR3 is TGCGCCAGCAGCTTGGACCAGGGCTTACAAGAGACCCAGTACTTC.

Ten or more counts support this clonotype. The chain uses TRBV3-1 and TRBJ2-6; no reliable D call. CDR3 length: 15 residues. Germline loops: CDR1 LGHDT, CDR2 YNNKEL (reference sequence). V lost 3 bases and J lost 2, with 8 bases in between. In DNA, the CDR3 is TGTGCCAGCAGCCACGACGTAGCTGGGGCCAACGTCCTGACTTTC. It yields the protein CASSHDVAGANVLTF.

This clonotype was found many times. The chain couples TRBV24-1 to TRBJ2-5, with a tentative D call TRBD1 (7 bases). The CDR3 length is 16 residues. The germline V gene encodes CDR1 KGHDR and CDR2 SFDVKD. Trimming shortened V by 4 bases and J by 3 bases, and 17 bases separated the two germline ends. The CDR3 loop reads CATSDRRGEIKETQYF. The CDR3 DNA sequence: TGTGCCACCAGTGACCGCAGGGGGGAAATAAAAGAGACCCAGTACTTC.

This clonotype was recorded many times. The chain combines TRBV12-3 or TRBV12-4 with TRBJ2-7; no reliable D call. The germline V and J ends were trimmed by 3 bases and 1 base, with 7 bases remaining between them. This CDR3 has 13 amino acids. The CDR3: CASSFKQSYEQYF. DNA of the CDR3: TGTGCCAGCAGTTTCAAACAGTCCTACGAGCAGTACTTC.

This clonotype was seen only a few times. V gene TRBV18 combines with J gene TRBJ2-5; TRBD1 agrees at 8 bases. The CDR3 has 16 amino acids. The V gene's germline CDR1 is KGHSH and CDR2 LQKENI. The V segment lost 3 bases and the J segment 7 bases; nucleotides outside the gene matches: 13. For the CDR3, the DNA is TGTGCCAGCTCACCTACAAGACAGGGGCTATACGTGACCCAGTACTTC. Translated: CASSPTRQGLYVTQYF.

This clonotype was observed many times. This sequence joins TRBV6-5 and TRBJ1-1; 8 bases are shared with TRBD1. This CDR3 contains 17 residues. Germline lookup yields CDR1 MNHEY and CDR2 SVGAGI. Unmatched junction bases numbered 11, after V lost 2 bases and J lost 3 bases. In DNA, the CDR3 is TGTGCCAGCAGTTACGACCGGACAGGGAGGGCGGACACTGAAGCTTTCTTT. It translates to CASSYDRTGRADTEAFF.

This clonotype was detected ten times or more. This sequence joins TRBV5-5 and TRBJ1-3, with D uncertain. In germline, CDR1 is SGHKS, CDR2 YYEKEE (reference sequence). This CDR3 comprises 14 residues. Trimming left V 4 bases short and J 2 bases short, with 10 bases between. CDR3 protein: CASSPRATGNTIYF. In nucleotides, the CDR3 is TGTGCCAGCAGCCCGAGGGCGACTGGAAACACCATATATTTT.

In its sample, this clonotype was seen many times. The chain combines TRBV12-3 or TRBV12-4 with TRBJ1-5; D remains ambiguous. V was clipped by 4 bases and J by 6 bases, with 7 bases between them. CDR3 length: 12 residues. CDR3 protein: CASSSRGQPQHF. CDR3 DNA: TGTGCCAGCAGTTCGCGGGGTCAGCCCCAGCATTTT.

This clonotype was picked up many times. CDR3 region: CAISESPDYEQYF. The CDR3 DNA is TGTGCCATCAGTGAGTCCCCAGACTACGAGCAGTACTTC. This chain joins TRBV10-3 and TRBJ2-7; D is ambiguous. V lost 0 bases and J lost 3, with 6 bases in between. This CDR3 spans 13 amino acids. Looked up from germline, CDR1 is ENHRY and CDR2 is SYGVKD.

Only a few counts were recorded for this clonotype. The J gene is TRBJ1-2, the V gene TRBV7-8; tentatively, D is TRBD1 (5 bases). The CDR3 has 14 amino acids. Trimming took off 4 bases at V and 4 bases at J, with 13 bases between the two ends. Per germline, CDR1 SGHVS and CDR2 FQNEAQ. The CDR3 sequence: CASSYRDPSYGYTF. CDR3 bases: TGTGCCAGCAGCTATAGGGACCCCTCCTATGGCTACACCTTC.

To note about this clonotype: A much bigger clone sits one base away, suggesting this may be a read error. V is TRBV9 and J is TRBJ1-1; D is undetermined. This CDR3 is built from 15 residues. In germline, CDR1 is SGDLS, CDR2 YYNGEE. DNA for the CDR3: TGTGCCAGCAGCGTGGGGATTGGGTTAGGCACTGAAGCTCTCTTT. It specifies CASSVGIGLGTEALF.

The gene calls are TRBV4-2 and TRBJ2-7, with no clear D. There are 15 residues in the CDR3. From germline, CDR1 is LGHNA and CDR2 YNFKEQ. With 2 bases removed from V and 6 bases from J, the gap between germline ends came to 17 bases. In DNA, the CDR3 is TGTGCCAGCAGCCAAAGACCCGGGCCCACAGTCGAGCAGTACTTC. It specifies CASSQRPGPTVEQYF.

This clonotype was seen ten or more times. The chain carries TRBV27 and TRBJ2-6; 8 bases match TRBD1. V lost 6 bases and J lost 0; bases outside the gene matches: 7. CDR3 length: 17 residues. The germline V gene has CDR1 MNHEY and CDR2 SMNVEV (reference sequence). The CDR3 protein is CASRPDRAYSGANVLTF. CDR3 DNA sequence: TGTGCCAGCAGGCCGGACAGGGCCTACTCTGGGGCCAACGTCCTGACTTTC.

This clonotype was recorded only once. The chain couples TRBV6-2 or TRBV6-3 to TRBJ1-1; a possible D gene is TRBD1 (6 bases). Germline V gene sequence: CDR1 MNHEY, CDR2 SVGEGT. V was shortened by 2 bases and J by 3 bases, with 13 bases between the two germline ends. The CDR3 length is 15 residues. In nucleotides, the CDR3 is TGTGCCAGCAGTTACCGACAGGCCAGGGACACTGAAGCTTTCTTT. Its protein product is CASSYRQARDTEAFF.

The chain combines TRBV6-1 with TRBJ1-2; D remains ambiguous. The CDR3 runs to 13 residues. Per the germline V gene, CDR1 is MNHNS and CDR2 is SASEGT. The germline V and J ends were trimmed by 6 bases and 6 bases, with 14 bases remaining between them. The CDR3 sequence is CASSLGRGNGYTF. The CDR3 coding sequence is TGTGCCAGCAGCCTCGGACGGGGTAATGGCTACACCTTC.

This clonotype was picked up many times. This CDR3 is CASSLAQKSGVAFF. CDR3 nucleotide sequence: TGTGCCAGCAGCTTAGCCCAGAAGTCGGGTGTAGCTTTCTTT. The chain joins TRBV11-2 to TRBJ1-1; D gene unclear. The CDR3 consists of 14 residues. CDR1 SGHAT and CDR2 FQNNGV come from the germline V gene. V was clipped by 1 base and J by 10 bases, with 16 bases between them. Combining the CDR3 with reference TRBV11-2 and TRBJ1-1 gives the whole variable domain EAGVAQSPRYKIIEKRQSVAFWCNPISGHATLYWYQQILGQGPKLLIQFQNNGVVDDSQLPKDRFSAERLKGVDSTLKIQPAKLEDSAVYLCASSLAQKSGVAFFGQGTRLTVV.

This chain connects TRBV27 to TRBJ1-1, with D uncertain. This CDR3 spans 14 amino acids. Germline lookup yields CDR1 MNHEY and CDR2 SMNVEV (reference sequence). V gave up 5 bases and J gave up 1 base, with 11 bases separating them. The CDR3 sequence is CASSPTGRNTEAFF. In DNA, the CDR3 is TGTGCCAGCAGTCCTACGGGTCGGAACACTGAAGCTTTCTTT.

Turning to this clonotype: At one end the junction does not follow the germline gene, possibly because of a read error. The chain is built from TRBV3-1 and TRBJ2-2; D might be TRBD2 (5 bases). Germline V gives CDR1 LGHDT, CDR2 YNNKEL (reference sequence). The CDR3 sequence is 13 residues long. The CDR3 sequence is CAIRRQNTGELSF. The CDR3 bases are TGTGCCATCCGCCGCCAAAACACCGGGGAGCTGTCTTTT.

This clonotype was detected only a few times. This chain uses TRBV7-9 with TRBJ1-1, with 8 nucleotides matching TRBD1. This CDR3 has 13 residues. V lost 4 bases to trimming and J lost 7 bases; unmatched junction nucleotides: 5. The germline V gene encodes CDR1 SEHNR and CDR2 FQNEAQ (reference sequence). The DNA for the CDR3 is TGTGCCAGCAGCTGGGGACAGGAGTTTGAAGCTTTCTTT. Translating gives CASSWGQEFEAFF.